The 15 T cell receptor beta chains reported below all come from one sample, sequenced in a study of blood T cell repertoires in COVID-19. TCRdb keeps only in-frame clones here, not all; method: immunoSEQ multiplex PCR. Among some 160,000 clones listed, approximately 80% were seen once. Sequenced material: peripheral blood. The receptors were gathered from a woman over 75 with COVID-19, enrolled during active disease.

The chain has TRBV5-1 and TRBJ1-6; TRBD1 agrees at 9 bases. V was pared by 0 bases and J by 10 bases, with 5 bases of the junction left unmatched. CDR1 and CDR2 from the germline V gene are SGHRS and YFSETQ. This CDR3 has 15 amino acids. The CDR3 nucleotides are TGCGCCAGCAGCTTGGAGACAGGGGGACAATCACCCCTCCACTTT. This codes for CASSLETGGQSPLHF. The full variable domain, its missing parts supplied by reference TRBV5-1 and TRBJ1-6, is KAGVTQTPRYLIKTRGQQVTLSCSPISGHRSVSWYQQTPGQGLQFLFEYFSETQRNKGNFPGRFSGRQFSNSRSEMNVSTLELGDSALYLCASSLETGGQSPLHFGNGTRLTVT.

V gene TRBV19 combines with J gene TRBJ2-5; tentative D call: TRBD1 (6 bases). The V gene's germline CDR1 is LNHDA and CDR2 SQIVND (reference sequence). The CDR3 length is 14 residues. V lost 2 bases, J lost 5 bases, and 12 bases lay in between. The CDR3 nucleotides are TGTGCCAGTAGTATAACAGGGACGGGGGAGACCCAGTACTTC. Translation: CASSITGTGETQYF.

This rearrangement joins TRBV7-9 to TRBJ1-5; D gene ambiguous. Germline V gives CDR1 SEHNR, CDR2 FQNEAQ (reference sequence). V was cut by 0 bases and J by 0 bases, with 3 bases left in between. This CDR3 region has 14 residues. Here the CDR3 reads CASSLAGSNQPQHF. The CDR3 DNA reads as TGTGCCAGCAGCTTAGCCGGTAGCAATCAGCCCCAGCATTTT.

The chain employs TRBV5-1 and TRBJ2-3; perhaps TRBD2 as D (5 bases). Per the germline V gene, CDR1 is SGHRS and CDR2 is YFSETQ. Trimming stripped 5 bases from V and 6 bases from J, with 19 bases between. CDR3 size: 15 residues. Here the CDR3 reads CASSSGSPHTDTQYF. The CDR3 DNA sequence: TGCGCCAGCAGTTCGGGGAGTCCCCACACGGATACGCAGTATTTT.

The genes are TRBV10-1 and TRBJ1-3; D uncertain. The CDR3 has 15 amino acids. Germline V gene sequence: CDR1 WNHNN, CDR2 SYGVQD (reference sequence). Trimming left V 0 bases short and J 0 bases short, with 6 bases between. CDR3 sequence (DNA): TGCGCCAGCAGTGAGTCTGGCAGCTCTGGAAACACCATATATTTT. Translated, it gives CASSESGSSGNTIYF.

The chain recombines TRBV19 with TRBJ1-6; D gene ambiguous. V lost 7 bases, J lost 0 bases, and 22 bases lay in between. Germline V gives CDR1 LNHDA, CDR2 SQIVND (reference sequence). The CDR3 is 19 amino acids. Written as DNA, the CDR3 is TGTGCCAGTAACGGCGACGGAGCCCGGGTCAGCTCCTATAATTCACCCCTCCACTTT. Its translation is CASNGDGARVSSYNSPLHF.

This clone was seen only once. The rearrangement uses TRBV6-5 and TRBJ1-5; D is uncertain. From germline, CDR1 is MNHEY and CDR2 SVGAGI. V was clipped by 7 bases and J by 0 bases, with 10 bases between them. The CDR3 spans 14 residues. The CDR3 DNA sequence: TGTGCCAGCAAGTCGGGTTATAGCAATCAGCCCCAGCATTTT. Its protein product is CASKSGYSNQPQHF.

This chain joins TRBV5-1 and TRBJ2-3, with 11 bases identical to TRBD2. Germline V CDR1 and CDR2: SGHRS, YFSETQ. The CDR3 totals 16 residues. V lost 3 bases to trimming and J lost 7 bases; unmatched junction nucleotides: 10. CDR3 in amino acids: CASSWLSGRGENTQYF. In DNA, the CDR3 is TGCGCCAGCAGCTGGCTTAGCGGGAGGGGTGAAAATACGCAGTATTTT.

This clone was seen just once. J is TRBJ1-1 and V is TRBV29-1; D gene uncertain. The germline V and J ends were trimmed by 1 base and 4 bases, with 10 bases remaining between them. Germline values: CDR1 SQVTM, CDR2 ANQGSEA. This CDR3 has 13 residues. The CDR3 sequence is CSVEVSRSTEAFF. The CDR3 bases are TGCAGCGTTGAAGTTAGCCGTAGCACTGAAGCTTTCTTT.

The gene calls are TRBV25-1 and TRBJ1-5; D perhaps matches TRBD1 (6 bases). This CDR3 is built from 14 residues. V was shortened by 6 bases and J by 3 bases, with 12 bases between the two germline ends. Germline V gene sequence: CDR1 MGHDK, CDR2 SYGVNS. CDR3 region: CASRETGINQPQHF. For the CDR3, the DNA is TGTGCCAGCAGAGAAACAGGGATCAATCAGCCCCAGCATTTT.

V and J are TRBV5-4 and TRBJ1-1; D is possibly TRBD1 (6 bases). CDR3 size: 15 residues. Germline V gene data show CDR1 as SGHNT and CDR2 as YYREEE (reference sequence). V was shortened by 3 bases and J by 8 bases, with 20 bases between the two germline ends. For the CDR3, the DNA is TGTGCCAGCAGCTCTGCCCAATACAGGGCGGGCGAAGCTTTCTTT. Amino acids: CASSSAQYRAGEAFF.

The V call is TRBV28, the J call TRBJ2-7; TRBD1 matches 9 bases. Germline trimming cut 6 bases from V and 2 bases from J; bases unmatched to any gene: 20. The CDR3 contains 19 residues. Germline values: CDR1 MDHEN, CDR2 SYDVKM. CDR3 in amino acids: CASSSYRLGAGQGTYEQYF. The CDR3 region has the DNA TGTGCCAGCAGCTCATACCGCTTGGGCGCGGGACAGGGAACCTACGAGCAGTACTTC.

This clone was picked up one time. This sequence joins TRBV10-2 and TRBJ2-1; 8 bases map to TRBD2. Germline loops: CDR1 WSHSY, CDR2 SAAADI. V trimming: 3 bases; J trimming: 9 bases; junction bases outside the gene matches: 13. The CDR3 is made up of 16 amino acids. The CDR3, as DNA: TGCGCCAGCAGTGAATCGGCGGGAGGCCACGTCGGTGAGCAGTTCTTC. It translates to CASSESAGGHVGEQFF.

The genes are TRBV19 and TRBJ1-6, with D possibly TRBD1 on 6 matching bases. In germline, CDR1 is LNHDA, CDR2 SQIVND (reference sequence). This CDR3 spans 17 amino acids. Trimming cost V 3 bases and J 0 bases, with 12 bases left between them. CDR3 nucleotide sequence: TGTGCCAGTAGTATGGGGGGGGCGAGCTCCTATAATTCACCCCTCCACTTT. Translated: CASSMGGASSYNSPLHF.

This clone was observed a handful of times. The chain employs TRBV5-1 and TRBJ2-1, with TRBD1 identical over 11 bases. Germline V gene data show CDR1 as SGHRS and CDR2 as YFSETQ. This CDR3 region has 15 residues. V dropped 0 bases and J dropped 7; count of bases not matched to a gene: 3. The CDR3: CASSLVGQGGNEQFF. CDR3 nucleotide sequence: TGCGCCAGCAGCTTGGTGGGACAGGGGGGGAATGAGCAGTTCTTC.